This TCR beta chain was identified during a study of blood T cells in healthy people across ages. For every donor, a draw yielded 9.5 to 10 milliliters of peripheral blood. General study findings and limits: When set beside aged donors, long-lived donors presented more naive CD4+ cells and higher diversity.

V shed 1 base and J 5 bases; nucleotides not matched to a gene: 7. CDR1 and CDR2 (germline): SGHRS, YFSETQ. CDR3 size: 15 residues. It was with a sample-barcoded 5' primer and a J-beta primer mix that a second PCR of roughly 7 to 12 cycles was run. Every molecule of cDNA carried a tag from a template-switch adaptor with 12 random nucleotides. A single record per CDR3 protein comes from TCRdb applying MiXCR to the 5' RACE reads. Here the sample spans roughly 1.9 million distinct CDR3 sequences, around 42% being singletons. This clonotype was observed a few times. What it binds is not known. The rearrangement joins TRBV5-1 to TRBJ2-5; 8 bases line up with TRBD2. Source material: blood. This TCR was sampled from a human donor in good health. The DNA of the CDR3 is TGCGCCAGCAGCTTGATCACTAGCGGTCGGGAGACCCAGTACTTC. This translates into CASSLITSGRETQYF.